The next 15 T cell receptor beta chains were all read from a single sample in a study of T cell repertoires in cytomegalovirus infection (dated by TCRdb to about 2019). Data came from an Illumina HiSeq 1500. The public reads were quality trimmed at Q25 with fastp and then assembled into clones with MiXCR by TCRdb, keeping productive beta chains. Rows with one shared CDR3 protein collapse into an entry with the most common genes and DNA. The sample includes 300,000 to 400,000 distinct CDR3 sequences, with around a sixth observed a single time. The ten largest clonotypes hold around 10% of the sample. Material for sequencing was PBMCs. The receptors derive from a human donor in good health (CMV status not recorded). Some clones in this sample may be carry-over from other donors' samples.

This chain uses TRBV6-2 or TRBV6-3 with TRBJ2-7; the D call may be TRBD1 or TRBD2 (5 bases each). CDR1 is MNHEY, CDR2 SVGEGT, per germline. The CDR3 totals 14 residues. V was pared by 5 bases and J by 3 bases, with 14 bases between. Written as DNA, the CDR3 is TGTGCCAGCAGTCGGGACGGCGGACTCTACGAGCAGTACTTC. This gives the protein CASSRDGGLYEQYF.

J is TRBJ2-5 and V is TRBV2, with a weak D call TRBD2 (6 bases). The germline V and J ends were trimmed by 6 bases and 0 bases, with 14 bases remaining between them. Germline CDR1 reads SNHLY; CDR2 reads FYNNEI. The CDR3 is made up of 15 amino acids. CDR3 DNA: TGTGCCAGCAGAGCCCAGGGACTGTACCAAGAGACCCAGTACTTC. Protein: CASRAQGLYQETQYF.

This chain joins TRBV7-4 and TRBJ1-6; 8 positions agree with TRBD1. Germline V gives CDR1 SGHVT, CDR2 SQSDAQ. With V trimmed by 8 bases and J by 6 bases, 0 bases remained unmatched. This CDR3 has 12 residues. Here the CDR3 reads CASGQGNSPLHF. The CDR3 DNA sequence: TGTGCCAGCGGACAGGGTAATTCACCCCTCCACTTT.

This clonotype occurred many times. The CDR3 DNA sequence: TGTGCCAGCAGCTTACTTTGGTGGGAGAGGGAGACCCAGTACTTC. The encoded protein is CASSLLWWERETQYF. The V call is TRBV7-2, the J call TRBJ2-5; weak D call: TRBD2 (5 bases). The CDR3 contains 15 residues. V dropped 2 bases and J dropped 5 bases, with 15 bases sitting between them. Germline values: CDR1 SGHTA, CDR2 FQGNSA.

The chain combines TRBV20-1 with TRBJ2-1; D possibly matches TRBD1 or TRBD2 (5 bases each). V shed 1 base and J shed 8 bases, with 15 bases lying between them. This CDR3 contains 14 residues. In germline, CDR1 is DFQATT, CDR2 SNEGSKA (reference sequence). CDR3 bases: TGCAGTGCTAGAGCCGGGGCGTATGGGGATGAGCAGTTCTTC. The encoded protein is CSARAGAYGDEQFF.

This rearrangement joins TRBV6-1 to TRBJ1-5; D may be TRBD1 (6 bases). This CDR3 contains 15 residues. Germline CDR1 and CDR2: MNHNS and SASEGT. V gave up 5 bases and J gave up 7 bases, with 18 bases separating them. CDR3 amino acids: CASSSLGTWGQPQHF. CDR3 nucleotides: TGTGCCAGCAGTTCCCTCGGGACATGGGGCCAGCCCCAGCATTTT.

This clonotype was found a few times. The J gene is TRBJ1-1, the V gene TRBV10-3; TRBD1 might be the D (6 bases). The ends were cut back, 3 bases at V and 8 bases at J, with 13 bases in the middle. The germline V gene encodes CDR1 ENHRY and CDR2 SYGVKD. The CDR3 sequence is 13 residues long. The CDR3 loop reads CAISDLGRGEAFF. The CDR3 DNA is TGTGCCATCAGTGACCTGGGCAGGGGAGAAGCTTTCTTT.

This clonotype was recorded at least ten times. The chain has TRBV7-2 and TRBJ1-5; D is unresolved. Germline CDR1 SGHTA, CDR2 FQGNSA. V lost 5 bases to trimming and J lost 2 bases, with 13 bases between them. The CDR3 loop spans 15 amino acids. The CDR3 region has the DNA TGTGCCAGCAGCCCCCGGGGTAGGGGCAATCAGCCCCAGCATTTT. It encodes CASSPRGRGNQPQHF.

V and J are TRBV20-1 and TRBJ2-1, with D possibly being TRBD1 (5 bases). Germline V gene sequence: CDR1 DFQATT, CDR2 SNEGSKA (reference sequence). This CDR3 spans 14 amino acids. The ends were cut back, 4 bases at V and 7 bases at J, with 17 bases in the middle. DNA of the CDR3: TGCAGTGCTACCGTGGCGGCAGGGTGGAATGAGCAGTTCTTC. It is translated as CSATVAAGWNEQFF.

The gene calls are TRBV18 and TRBJ1-4; D is uncertain. The CDR3 totals 13 residues. The germline V and J ends were trimmed by 8 bases and 3 bases, with 10 bases remaining between them. Germline V gene lookup returns CDR1 KGHSH and CDR2 LQKENI. CDR3 DNA: TGTGCCAGCCTTCGGCGGGCTAATGAAAAACTGTTTTTT. Translated, it gives CASLRRANEKLFF.

V usage is TRBV4-3 and J usage is TRBJ2-6; unclear D gene. The V and J ends lost 3 bases and 1 base respectively, with 7 bases between them. The CDR3 runs to 15 residues. Germline values: CDR1 LGHNA, CDR2 YSLEER. The CDR3: CASSHLGSGANVLTF. The CDR3, as DNA: TGCGCCAGCAGCCATTTGGGTTCTGGGGCCAACGTCCTGACTTTC.

The J gene is TRBJ2-5, the V gene TRBV5-1; tentative D call: TRBD2 (5 bases). Germline V gene lookup returns CDR1 SGHRS and CDR2 YFSETQ. CDR3 length: 16 residues. V was cut by 0 bases and J by 5 bases, with 17 bases left in between. Here the CDR3 DNA reads TGCGCCAGCAGCTTGGTCGGGATCCCCTCGGGGGAGACCCAGTACTTC. It codes for CASSLVGIPSGETQYF.

This clonotype was seen more than once but under ten times. The V gene is TRBV29-1, the J gene TRBJ1-2, with D tentatively TRBD1 (5 bases). Between the trimmed V and J ends, which lost 5 bases and 7 bases, there was a span of 8 bases. CDR3 length: 10 residues. Looked up from germline, CDR1 is SQVTM and CDR2 is ANQGSEA. CDR3 nucleotide sequence: TGCAGCGTTCAGGGTAGTGGCTACACCTTC. Translation gives CSVQGSGYTF.

In this sample, this clonotype turned up many times. The rearrangement uses TRBV6-1 and TRBJ2-1; 9 bases are shared with TRBD1. The CDR3 is 15 residues long. Germline V gene lookup returns CDR1 MNHNS and CDR2 SASEGT. Trimming removed 7 bases from V and 1 base from J; junction bases left unmatched: 5. The CDR3, as DNA: TGTGCCAGCAACCCGACAGGGGGATCCTACAATGAGCAGTTCTTC. It specifies CASNPTGGSYNEQFF.

This clonotype was seen more than once but under ten times. V and J are TRBV29-1 and TRBJ2-1, with TRBD1 identical over 10 bases. This CDR3 has 15 residues. V dropped 3 bases and J dropped 6; count of bases not matched to a gene: 8. Germline V CDR1 and CDR2: SQVTM, ANQGSEA. The CDR3 is CSVERQGALSNEQFF. In DNA, the CDR3 is TGCAGCGTTGAGAGACAGGGGGCGCTTTCCAATGAGCAGTTCTTC.